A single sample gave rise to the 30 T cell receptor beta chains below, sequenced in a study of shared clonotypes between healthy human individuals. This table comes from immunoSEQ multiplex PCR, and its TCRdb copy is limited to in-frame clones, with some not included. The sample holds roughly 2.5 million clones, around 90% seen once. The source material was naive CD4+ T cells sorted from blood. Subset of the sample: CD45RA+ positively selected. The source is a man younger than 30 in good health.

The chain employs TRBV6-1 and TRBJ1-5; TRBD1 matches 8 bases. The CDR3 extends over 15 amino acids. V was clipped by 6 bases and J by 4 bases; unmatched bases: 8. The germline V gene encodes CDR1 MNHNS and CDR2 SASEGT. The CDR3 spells CASSAGTGHNQPQHF. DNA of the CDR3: TGTGCCAGCAGCGCCGGGACAGGCCATAATCAGCCCCAGCATTTT.

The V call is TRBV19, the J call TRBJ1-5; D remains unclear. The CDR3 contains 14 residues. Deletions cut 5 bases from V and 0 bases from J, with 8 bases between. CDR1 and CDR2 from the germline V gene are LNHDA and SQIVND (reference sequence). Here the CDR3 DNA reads TGTGCCAGTAGTGAACAAAATAGCAATCAGCCCCAGCATTTT. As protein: CASSEQNSNQPQHF. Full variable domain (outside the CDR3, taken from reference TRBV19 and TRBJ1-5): DGGITQSPKYLFRKEGQNVTLSCEQNLNHDAMYWYRQDPGQGLRLIYYSQIVNDFQKGDIAEGYSVSREKKESFPLTVTSAQKNPTAFYLCASSEQNSNQPQHFGDGTRLSIL.

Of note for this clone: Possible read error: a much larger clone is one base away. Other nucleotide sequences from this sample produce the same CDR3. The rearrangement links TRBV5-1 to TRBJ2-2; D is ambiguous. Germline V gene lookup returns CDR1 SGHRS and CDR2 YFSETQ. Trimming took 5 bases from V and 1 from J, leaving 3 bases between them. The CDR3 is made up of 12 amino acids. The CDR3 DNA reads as TGCGCCAGCAGTTTGAACACCGGGGAGCTGTTTTTT. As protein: CASSLNTGELFF.

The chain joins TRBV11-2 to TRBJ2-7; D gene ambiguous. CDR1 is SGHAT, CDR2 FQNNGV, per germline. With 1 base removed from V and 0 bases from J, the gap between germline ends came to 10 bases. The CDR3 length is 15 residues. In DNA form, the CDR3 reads TGTGCCAGCAGCTTAGGTTGGCAGAGCTCCTACGAGCAGTACTTC. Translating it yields CASSLGWQSSYEQYF. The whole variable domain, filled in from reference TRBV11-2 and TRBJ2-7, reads EAGVAQSPRYKIIEKRQSVAFWCNPISGHATLYWYQQILGQGPKLLIQFQNNGVVDDSQLPKDRFSAERLKGVDSTLKIQPAKLEDSAVYLCASSLGWQSSYEQYFGPGTRLTVT.

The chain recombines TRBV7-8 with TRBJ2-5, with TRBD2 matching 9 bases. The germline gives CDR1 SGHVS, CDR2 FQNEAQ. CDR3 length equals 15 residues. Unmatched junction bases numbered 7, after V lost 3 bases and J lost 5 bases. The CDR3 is CASSFMRGGGETQYF. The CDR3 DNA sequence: TGTGCCAGCAGCTTCATGCGGGGGGGCGGGGAGACCCAGTACTTC.

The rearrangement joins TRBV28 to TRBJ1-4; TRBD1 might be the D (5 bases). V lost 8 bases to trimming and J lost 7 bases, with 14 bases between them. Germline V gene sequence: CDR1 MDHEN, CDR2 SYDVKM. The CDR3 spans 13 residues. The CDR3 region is CASYSGFFEKLFF. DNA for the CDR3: TGTGCCAGCTATTCAGGGTTCTTTGAAAAACTGTTTTTT.

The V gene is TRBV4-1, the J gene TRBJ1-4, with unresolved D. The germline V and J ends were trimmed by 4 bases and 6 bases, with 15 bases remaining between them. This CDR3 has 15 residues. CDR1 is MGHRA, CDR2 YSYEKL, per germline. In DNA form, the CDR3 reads TGCGCCAGCAGCCCGGCCCGGGTCACTTATGAAAAACTGTTTTTT. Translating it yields CASSPARVTYEKLFF.

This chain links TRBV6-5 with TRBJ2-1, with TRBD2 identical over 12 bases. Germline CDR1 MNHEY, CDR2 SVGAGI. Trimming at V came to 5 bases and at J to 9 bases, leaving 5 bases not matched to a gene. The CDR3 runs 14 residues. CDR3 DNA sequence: TGTGCCAGCAGTCCTAGCGGGAGGGCCGCTGAGCAGTTCTTC. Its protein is CASSPSGRAAEQFF.

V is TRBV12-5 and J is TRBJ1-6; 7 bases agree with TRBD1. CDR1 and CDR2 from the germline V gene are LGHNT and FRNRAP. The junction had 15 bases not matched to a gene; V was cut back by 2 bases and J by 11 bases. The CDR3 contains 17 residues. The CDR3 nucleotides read TGTGCTAGTGGTTTGAGTCCCTTGACAGGGCAGAGGCCACCCCTCCACTTT. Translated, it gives CASGLSPLTGQRPPLHF.

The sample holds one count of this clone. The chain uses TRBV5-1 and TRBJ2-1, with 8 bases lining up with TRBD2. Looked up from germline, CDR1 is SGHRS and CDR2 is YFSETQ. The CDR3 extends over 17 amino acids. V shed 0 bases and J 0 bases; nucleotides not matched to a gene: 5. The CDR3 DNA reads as TGCGCCAGCAGCTTGGGGACCGGGACTAGCTCCTACAATGAGCAGTTCTTC. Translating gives CASSLGTGTSSYNEQFF.

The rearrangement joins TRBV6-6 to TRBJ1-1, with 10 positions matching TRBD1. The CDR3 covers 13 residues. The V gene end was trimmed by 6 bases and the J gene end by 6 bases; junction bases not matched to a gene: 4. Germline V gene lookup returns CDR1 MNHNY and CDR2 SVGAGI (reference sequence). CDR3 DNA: TGTGCCAGCAGGACAGGGGGCGCCCCTGAAGCTTTCTTT. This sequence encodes CASRTGGAPEAFF.

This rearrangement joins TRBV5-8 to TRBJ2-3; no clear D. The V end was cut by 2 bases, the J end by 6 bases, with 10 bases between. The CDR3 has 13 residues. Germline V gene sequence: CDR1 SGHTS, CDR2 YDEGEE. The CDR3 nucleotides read TGTGCCAGCAGCTTCCCAGCCGGGGATACGCAGTATTTT. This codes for CASSFPAGDTQYF.

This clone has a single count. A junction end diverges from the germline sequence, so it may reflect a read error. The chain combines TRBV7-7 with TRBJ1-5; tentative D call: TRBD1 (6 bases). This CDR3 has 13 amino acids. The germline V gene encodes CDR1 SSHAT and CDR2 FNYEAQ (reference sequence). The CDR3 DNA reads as TGTGCTAGCAGCGCAGGGGTTTGGCAGCCCCAGCATTTT. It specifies CASSAGVWQPQHF.

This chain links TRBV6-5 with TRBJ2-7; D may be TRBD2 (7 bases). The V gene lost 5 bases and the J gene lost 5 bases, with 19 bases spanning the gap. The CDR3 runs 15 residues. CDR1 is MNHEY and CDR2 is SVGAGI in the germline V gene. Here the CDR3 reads CASSPMGAGAHEQYF. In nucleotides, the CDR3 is TGTGCCAGCAGTCCAATGGGGGCGGGAGCTCACGAGCAGTACTTC.

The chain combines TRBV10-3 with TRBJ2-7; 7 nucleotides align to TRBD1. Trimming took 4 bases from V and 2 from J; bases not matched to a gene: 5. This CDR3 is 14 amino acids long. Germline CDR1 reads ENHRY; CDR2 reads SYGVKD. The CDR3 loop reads CAISVQTGTYEQYF. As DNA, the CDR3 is TGTGCCATCAGTGTACAGACAGGGACCTACGAGCAGTACTTC.

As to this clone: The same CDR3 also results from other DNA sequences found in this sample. The CDR3 coding sequence is TGCAGCGTTGCCAGGGTCCAAGAGACCCAGTACTTC. Its protein product is CSVARVQETQYF. The chain uses TRBV29-1 and TRBJ2-5, with TRBD1 as a possible D gene (5 bases). This CDR3 has 12 residues. Germline CDR1 is SQVTM and CDR2 is ANQGSEA. The V end was cut by 4 bases, the J end by 1 base, with 7 bases between.

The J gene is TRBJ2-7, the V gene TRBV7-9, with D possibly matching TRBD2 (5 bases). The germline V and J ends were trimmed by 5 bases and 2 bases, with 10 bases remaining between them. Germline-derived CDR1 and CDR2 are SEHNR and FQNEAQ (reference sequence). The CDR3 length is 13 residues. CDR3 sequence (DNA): TGTGCCAGCAGCGCCAGCGGAGCCTACGAGCAGTACTTC. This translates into CASSASGAYEQYF.

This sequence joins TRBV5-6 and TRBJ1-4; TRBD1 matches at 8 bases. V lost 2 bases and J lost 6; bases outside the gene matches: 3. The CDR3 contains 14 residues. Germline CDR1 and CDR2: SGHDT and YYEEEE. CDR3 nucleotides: TGTGCCAGCAGCTTACAGGGGGTTCATGAAAAACTGTTTTTT. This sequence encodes CASSLQGVHEKLFF.

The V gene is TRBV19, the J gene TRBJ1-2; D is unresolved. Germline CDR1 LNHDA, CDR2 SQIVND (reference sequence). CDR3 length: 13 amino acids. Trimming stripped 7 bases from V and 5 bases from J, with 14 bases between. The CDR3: CASKTEDSYGYTF. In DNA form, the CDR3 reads TGTGCCAGTAAGACGGAGGACTCTTATGGCTACACCTTC.

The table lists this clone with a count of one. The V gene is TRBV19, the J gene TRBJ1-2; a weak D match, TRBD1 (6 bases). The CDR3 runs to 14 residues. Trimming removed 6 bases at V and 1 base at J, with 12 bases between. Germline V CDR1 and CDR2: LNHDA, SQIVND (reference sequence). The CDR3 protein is CASSPGHLNYGYTF. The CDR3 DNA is TGTGCCAGTAGCCCGGGACACCTTAACTATGGCTACACCTTC.

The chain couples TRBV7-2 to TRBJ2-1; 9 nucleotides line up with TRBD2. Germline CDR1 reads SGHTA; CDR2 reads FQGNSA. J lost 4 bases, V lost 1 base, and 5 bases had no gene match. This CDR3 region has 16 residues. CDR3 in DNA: TGTGCCAGCAGCTTAGGAGGGCTAGCGGGGTACAATGAGCAGTTCTTC. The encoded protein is CASSLGGLAGYNEQFF.

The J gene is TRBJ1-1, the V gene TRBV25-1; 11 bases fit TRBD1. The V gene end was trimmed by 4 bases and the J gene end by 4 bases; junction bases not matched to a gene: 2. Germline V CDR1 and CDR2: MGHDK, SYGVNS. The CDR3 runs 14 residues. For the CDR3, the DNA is TGTGCCAGCAGTGTGGACAGGGGGCGCACTGAAGCTTTCTTT. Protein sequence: CASSVDRGRTEAFF. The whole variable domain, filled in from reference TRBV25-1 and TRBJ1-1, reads EADIYQTPRYLVIGTGKKITLECSQTMGHDKMYWYQQDPGMELHLIHYSYGVNSTEKGDLSSESTVSRIRTEHFPLTLESARPSHTSQYLCASSVDRGRTEAFFGQGTRLTVV.

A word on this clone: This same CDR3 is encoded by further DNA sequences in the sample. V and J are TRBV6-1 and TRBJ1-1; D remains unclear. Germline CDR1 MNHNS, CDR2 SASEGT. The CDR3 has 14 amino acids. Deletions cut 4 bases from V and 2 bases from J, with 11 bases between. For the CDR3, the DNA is TGTGCCAGCAGTGTTATTGGCGGAAACACTGAAGCTTTCTTT. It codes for CASSVIGGNTEAFF.

CDR3 sequence (DNA): TGCGCCAGCAGCTTGGTCCCGGGACAGGGGATTGAAGCTTTCTTT. Amino acids: CASSLVPGQGIEAFF. The V gene is TRBV5-1, the J gene TRBJ1-1; TRBD1 agrees at 10 bases. CDR3 length equals 15 residues. Trimming took 0 bases from V and 7 from J; bases not matched to a gene: 6. Germline loops: CDR1 SGHRS, CDR2 YFSETQ.

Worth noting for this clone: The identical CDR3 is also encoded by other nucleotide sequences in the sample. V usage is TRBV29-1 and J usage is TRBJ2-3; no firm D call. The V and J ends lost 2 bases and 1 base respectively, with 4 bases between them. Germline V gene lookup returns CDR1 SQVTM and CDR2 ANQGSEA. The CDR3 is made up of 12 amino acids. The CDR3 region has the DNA TGCAGCGTTGAAAGAGGCACAGATACGCAGTATTTT. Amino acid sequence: CSVERGTDTQYF.

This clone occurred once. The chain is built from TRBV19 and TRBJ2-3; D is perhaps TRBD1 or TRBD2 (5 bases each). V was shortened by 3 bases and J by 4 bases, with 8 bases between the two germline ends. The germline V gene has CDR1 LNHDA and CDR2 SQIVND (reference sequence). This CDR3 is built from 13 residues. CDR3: CASSMGDADTQYF. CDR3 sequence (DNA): TGTGCCAGTAGTATGGGGGACGCAGATACGCAGTATTTT.

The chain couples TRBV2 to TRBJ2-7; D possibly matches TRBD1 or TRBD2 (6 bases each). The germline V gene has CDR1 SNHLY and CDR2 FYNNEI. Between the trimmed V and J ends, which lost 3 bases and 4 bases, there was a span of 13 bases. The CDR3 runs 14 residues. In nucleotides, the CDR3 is TGTGCCAGCAGTGACCCGGGGGCCGGGTACGAGCAGTACTTC. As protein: CASSDPGAGYEQYF.

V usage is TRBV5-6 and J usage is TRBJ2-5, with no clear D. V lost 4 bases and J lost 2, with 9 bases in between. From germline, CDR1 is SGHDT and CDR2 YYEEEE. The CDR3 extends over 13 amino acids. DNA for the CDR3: TGTGCCAGCAGCCCAGAGCCACAAGAGACCCAGTACTTC. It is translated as CASSPEPQETQYF.

In DNA form, the CDR3 reads TGTGCCTGGGATCGGGACGGCTCTGGAAATGAGCAGTTCTTC. Translation: CAWDRDGSGNEQFF. The rearrangement uses TRBV30 and TRBJ2-1; D could derive from TRBD1 or TRBD2 (5 bases each). This CDR3 spans 14 amino acids. Between the trimmed V and J ends, which lost 5 bases and 7 bases, there was a span of 18 bases. CDR1 and CDR2 from the germline V gene are GTSNPN and SVGIG (reference sequence).

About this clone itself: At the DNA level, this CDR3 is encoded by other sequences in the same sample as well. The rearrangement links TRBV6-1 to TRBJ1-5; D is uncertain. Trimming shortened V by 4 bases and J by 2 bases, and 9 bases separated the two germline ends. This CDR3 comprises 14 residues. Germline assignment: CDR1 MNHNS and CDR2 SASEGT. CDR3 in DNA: TGTGCCAGCAGTGGGGAGGCTGGCAATCAGCCCCAGCATTTT. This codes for CASSGEAGNQPQHF.